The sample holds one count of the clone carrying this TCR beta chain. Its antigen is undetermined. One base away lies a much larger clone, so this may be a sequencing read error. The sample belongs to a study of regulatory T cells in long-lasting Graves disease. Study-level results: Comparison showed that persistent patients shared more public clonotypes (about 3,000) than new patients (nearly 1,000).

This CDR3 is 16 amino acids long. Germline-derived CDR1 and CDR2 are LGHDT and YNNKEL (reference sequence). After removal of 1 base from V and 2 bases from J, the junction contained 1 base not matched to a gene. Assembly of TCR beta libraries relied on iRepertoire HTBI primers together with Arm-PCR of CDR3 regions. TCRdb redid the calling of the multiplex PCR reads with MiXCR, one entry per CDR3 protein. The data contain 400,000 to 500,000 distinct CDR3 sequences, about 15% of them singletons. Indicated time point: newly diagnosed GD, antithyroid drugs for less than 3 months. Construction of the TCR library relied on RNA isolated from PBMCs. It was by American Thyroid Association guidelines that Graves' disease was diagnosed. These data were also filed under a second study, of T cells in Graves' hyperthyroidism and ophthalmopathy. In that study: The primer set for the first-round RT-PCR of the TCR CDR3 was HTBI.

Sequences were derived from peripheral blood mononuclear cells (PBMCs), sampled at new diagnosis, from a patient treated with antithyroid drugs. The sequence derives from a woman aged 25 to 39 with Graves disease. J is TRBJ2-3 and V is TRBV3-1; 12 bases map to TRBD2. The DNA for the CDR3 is TGTGCCAGCAGCCAAGGACTAGCGGGAGACACAGATACGCAGTATTTT. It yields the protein CASSQGLAGDTDTQYF.